The 20 T cell receptor beta chains reported below all come from one sample, sequenced in a study of identical twins. TCRdb called the 5' RACE reads again in MiXCR, with one record for every CDR3 protein. The repertoire has 1.5 million to 2 million distinct CDR3 sequences, about 30% of them found once; the top ten carry 0.25% to 0.3%. Material for sequencing was cord blood. The receptor source for this set is a newborn girl in good health.

The chain uses TRBV14 and TRBJ1-1; D uncertain. Per germline, CDR1 SGHDN and CDR2 FVKESK. The CDR3 runs to 13 residues. Trimming shortened V by 0 bases and J by 4 bases, and 6 bases separated the two germline ends. The CDR3 region is CASSQDIPTEAFF. The CDR3 DNA is TGTGCCAGCAGCCAAGATATACCCACTGAAGCTTTCTTT.

V usage is TRBV20-1 and J usage is TRBJ1-5; possibly TRBD1 for D (5 bases). Germline assignment: CDR1 DFQATT and CDR2 SNEGSKA (reference sequence). Trimming removed 1 base at V and 3 bases at J, with 13 bases between. The CDR3 runs to 15 residues. The CDR3 is CSARVGAGSNQPQHF. The CDR3 bases are TGCAGTGCTAGAGTTGGGGCAGGGTCCAATCAGCCCCAGCATTTT.

V gene TRBV10-3 combines with J gene TRBJ1-6, with D unresolved. Trimming left V 3 bases short and J 6 bases short, with 6 bases between. The CDR3 is 13 amino acids. Germline-derived CDR1 and CDR2 are ENHRY and SYGVKD. Written as DNA, the CDR3 is TGTGCCATCAGTGAACAGACTAATTCACCCCTCCACTTT. Residues: CAISEQTNSPLHF.

The rearrangement joins TRBV4-2 to TRBJ2-2, with D uncertain. Germline values: CDR1 LGHNA, CDR2 YNFKEQ. V was shortened by 4 bases and J by 2 bases, with 11 bases between the two germline ends. The CDR3 extends over 15 amino acids. CDR3 in DNA: TGTGCCAGCAGCCCCAAGGGATTTAACACCGGGGAGCTGTTTTTT. The encoded protein is CASSPKGFNTGELFF.

The chain joins TRBV27 to TRBJ1-6, with unresolved D. This CDR3 has 14 residues. CDR1 and CDR2 from the germline V gene are MNHEY and SMNVEV (reference sequence). Trimming took off 11 bases at V and 2 bases at J, with 13 bases between the two ends. CDR3 region: CAFEDGTYNSPLHF. CDR3 coding DNA: TGTGCCTTTGAAGACGGAACCTATAATTCACCCCTCCACTTT.

Concerning this clonotype: Being one base from a much bigger clone, this may be a read error. The rearrangement joins TRBV20-1 to TRBJ2-4; D possibly corresponds to TRBD2 (6 bases). The tail of the sequence fits TRBJ2-7 better, so the J call may be wrong. The CDR3 length is 11 residues. The germline V gene encodes CDR1 DFQATT and CDR2 SNEGSKA (reference sequence). This CDR3 reads CRAGTAYEQYF. As DNA, the CDR3 is TGCAGGGCTGGGACTGCCTACGAGCAGTACTTC.

V usage is TRBV20-1 and J usage is TRBJ2-5; 12 nucleotides match TRBD2. CDR1 is DFQATT, CDR2 SNEGSKA, per germline (reference sequence). The V gene end was trimmed by 5 bases and the J gene end by 3 bases; junction bases not matched to a gene: 10. This CDR3 has 16 residues. Written as DNA, the CDR3 is TGCAGTGCTGACCCCGGGACTAGCGGGTGGAAAGAGACCCAGTACTTC. This gives the protein CSADPGTSGWKETQYF.

V is TRBV13 and J is TRBJ1-4, with TRBD1 matching over 7 bases. The V segment lost 5 bases and the J segment 7 bases; nucleotides outside the gene matches: 10. Germline-derived CDR1 and CDR2 are PRHDT and FYEKMQ (reference sequence). This CDR3 region has 15 residues. The CDR3 region has the DNA TGTGCCAGCAGCCGACTAGGGGGCGCGGGTGAAAAACTGTTTTTT. Residues: CASSRLGGAGEKLFF.

This chain links TRBV19 with TRBJ2-3; 12 bases are a match to TRBD2. The V segment lost 5 bases and the J segment 0 bases; nucleotides outside the gene matches: 9. CDR1 and CDR2 from the germline V gene are LNHDA and SQIVND (reference sequence). CDR3 length: 18 residues. CDR3 nucleotide sequence: TGTGCCAGTAGTTTAACTAGCGGGAGGCTGACTAGCACAGATACGCAGTATTTT. As protein: CASSLTSGRLTSTDTQYF.

The gene calls are TRBV11-1 and TRBJ2-7; 12 nucleotides align to TRBD1. Trimming took 1 base from V and 3 from J; bases not matched to a gene: 10. There are 18 residues in the CDR3. CDR1 SGHAT and CDR2 FQDESV come from the germline V gene (reference sequence). CDR3 DNA: TGTGCCAGCAGCTTAGAAGGGACAGGGGGCTTGCGAGGCTACGAGCAGTACTTC. Translating gives CASSLEGTGGLRGYEQYF. The whole variable domain, filled in from reference TRBV11-1 and TRBJ2-7, reads EAEVAQSPRYKITEKSQAVAFWCDPISGHATLYWYRQILGQGPELLVQFQDESVVDDSQLPKDRFSAERLKGVDSTLKIQPAELGDSAMYLCASSLEGTGGLRGYEQYFGPGTRLTVT.

The chain recombines TRBV2 with TRBJ2-7, with D uncertain. The CDR3 has 14 amino acids. The V end lost 2 bases, the J end lost 3 bases, and 11 bases lay between the germline ends. Germline-derived CDR1 and CDR2 are SNHLY and FYNNEI. CDR3 sequence (DNA): TGTGCCAGCAGTGAAAGCCGGACCCACTACGAGCAGTACTTC. Its translation is CASSESRTHYEQYF.

The table lists this clonotype with many counts. The chain couples TRBV10-3 to TRBJ2-7, with D tentatively TRBD2 (6 bases). Germline CDR1 reads ENHRY; CDR2 reads SYGVKD. The CDR3 is made up of 13 amino acids. V was clipped by 11 bases and J by 4 bases, with 18 bases between them. CDR3 nucleotide sequence: TGTGCCGTAGGGACTGGGATAAGGTACGAGCAGTACTTC. Amino acids: CAVGTGIRYEQYF.

The V gene is TRBV2, the J gene TRBJ2-7; perhaps TRBD1 as D (6 bases). This CDR3 region has 13 residues. CDR1 and CDR2 (germline): SNHLY, FYNNEI. Trimming pared 6 bases from V and 7 bases from J, leaving 16 bases between. The CDR3 sequence: CASSVLAGVEQYF. The CDR3, as DNA: TGTGCCAGCAGCGTTTTGGCAGGGGTAGAGCAGTACTTC.

V and J are TRBV12-3 or TRBV12-4 and TRBJ1-1; tentative D call: TRBD1 (6 bases). Trimming took 6 bases from V and 0 from J, leaving 14 bases between them. The CDR3 has 15 amino acids. CDR3 coding DNA: TGTGCCAGCAGCTCCTCGGGGGCCCTGAACACTGAAGCTTTCTTT. The encoded protein is CASSSSGALNTEAFF.

This sequence joins TRBV4-2 and TRBJ1-2, with D unresolved. CDR1 LGHNA and CDR2 YNFKEQ come from the germline V gene. The CDR3 totals 15 residues. The ends were cut back, 0 bases at V and 4 bases at J, with 12 bases in the middle. The CDR3 region is CASSQDEGVTYGYTF. In nucleotides, the CDR3 is TGTGCCAGCAGCCAAGATGAGGGAGTTACCTATGGCTACACCTTC.

This clonotype was counted only a few times. The gene calls are TRBV24-1 and TRBJ2-1; no definite D call. V lost 1 base and J 8 bases, leaving 11 bases between the germline ends. The CDR3 has 14 amino acids. CDR1 is KGHDR, CDR2 SFDVKD, per germline. The CDR3 sequence is CATSDFDLGDEQFF. CDR3 bases: TGTGCCACCAGTGATTTCGACCTTGGGGATGAGCAGTTCTTC.

This clonotype was observed once. This chain uses TRBV20-1 with TRBJ2-5, with D possibly being TRBD1 (5 bases). The CDR3 sequence is 15 residues long. The germline V and J ends were trimmed by 0 bases and 11 bases, with 22 bases remaining between them. CDR1 is DFQATT, CDR2 SNEGSKA, per germline (reference sequence). This chain's CDR3 is CSARDFGRAVDEQYF. In DNA form, the CDR3 reads TGCAGTGCTAGAGATTTCGGCAGGGCCGTTGATGAGCAGTACTTC.

The chain recombines TRBV9 with TRBJ2-3; unclear D gene. CDR3 length: 16 residues. From germline, CDR1 is SGDLS and CDR2 YYNGEE. V dropped 4 bases and J dropped 1 base, with 16 bases sitting between them. In nucleotides, the CDR3 is TGTGCCAGCAGCCCACAAAGTCAGCGAGGCACAGATACGCAGTATTTT. Translating gives CASSPQSQRGTDTQYF.

CDR3 residues: CSARRAVSSNQPQHF. DNA of the CDR3: TGCAGTGCTAGACGGGCGGTTAGTAGCAATCAGCCCCAGCATTTT. The chain has TRBV20-1 and TRBJ1-5; D is unclear. V was trimmed by 2 bases and J by 0 bases, leaving 11 bases between them. The CDR3 extends over 15 amino acids. Germline CDR1 and CDR2: DFQATT and SNEGSKA (reference sequence).

This clonotype showed up just a few times. V and J are TRBV6-1 and TRBJ1-4; 7 nucleotides line up with TRBD1. Trimming removed 6 bases from V and 7 bases from J; junction bases left unmatched: 8. The CDR3 has 14 amino acids. The germline CDR1 and CDR2 sequences are MNHNS and SASEGT. CDR3 nucleotide sequence: TGTGCCAGCAGCGTAACAGGGGACGGTGAAAAACTGTTTTTT. Translated: CASSVTGDGEKLFF.